The entry that follows covers one T cell receptor beta chain sequence. The CDR3 has 18 residues. Per germline, CDR1 SGHDT and CDR2 YYEEEE. After removal of 4 bases from V and 1 base from J, the junction contained 10 bases not matched to a gene. These data come from a study of blood T cell repertoires in COVID-19. Study information: Sites in the United States, Italy and Spain provided acute and convalescent COVID-19 samples. T cells, B-cell-depleted T cells, or PBMCs provided the cDNA or gDNA that served as material.

Authors' analysis steps: Estimated nucleated cell counts came from reference gene primer amplification. The method was immunoSEQ multiplex PCR; TCRdb's version includes in-frame clones alone and lacks a portion of them. V and J calls and clone size are those listed in that table; D and trimming were worked out from the DNA. This table has about 220,000 clones, approximately 81% appearing once. This clonotype originated in a woman aged 80 or over with acute or convalescent COVID-19. This chain connects TRBV5-6 to TRBJ2-3; 12 positions agree with TRBD2. Sample: peripheral blood. The CDR3 DNA is TGTGCCAGCAGCCCCCGAAGACTAGCGGGGGTTGGCACAGATACGCAGTATTTT. This codes for CASSPRRLAGVGTDTQYF.